The T cell receptor (beta chain) under discussion was sequenced for a study of T cell repertoires in cytomegalovirus infection. This CDR3 region has 12 residues. The V and J ends lost 0 bases and 7 bases respectively, with 8 bases between them. The germline V gene encodes CDR1 SGHKS and CDR2 YYEKEE (reference sequence). A single record per CDR3 protein comes from TCRdb applying MiXCR to the reads. The data contain approximately 310,000 distinct CDR3 sequences, about 25% of them seen just once; the ten biggest clones take up about an eighth. This clonotype was observed a handful of times. The target antigen is unknown.

Sequencing used cultured PBMCs, obtained from culture after CMV antigen stimulation. The TCR originated in a human donor in good health (CMV status not recorded). Some clones in this sample may be carry-over from other donors' samples. The rearrangement uses TRBV5-5 and TRBJ2-7; D is perhaps TRBD1 (5 bases). The CDR3 DNA follows: TGTGCCAGCAGCTTGGAGGGGTGGGAGCAGTACGTC. This encodes CASSLEGWEQYV.